A single T cell receptor (beta chain) is shown here with its context. This likely reflects a read error, since a far larger clone is one base away. This entry is derived from a study of low-dose radiotherapy and immunotherapy resistance in tumors. Overall study: Cohort 1 patients were irradiated with 0.5 Gy fractions every 2 weeks to 6.5 Gy total. Each two-week cycle included intravenous cyclophosphamide 200 mg/m2, given one day before radiation and immunotherapy. Every two weeks patients got nivolumab 240 mg flat dose, plus ipilimumab 1 mg/kg every six weeks, intravenously.

Alpha- and beta-chain coverage of first-strand cDNA came from TRAV- and TRBV-specific primers. Using a constant-region primer together with a V-primer adapter, TCRs were subjected to roughly 20 PCR cycles of amplification. TCRdb reprocessed the reads with MiXCR, giving one entry per CDR3 protein. The sample carries approximately 100,000 distinct CDR3 sequences, around 20% recorded once. Time point meaning: after trial treatment. The treatment denotes: LDRT plus nivolumab, ipilimumab, low-dose cyclophosphamide and aspirin (RACIN trial). The donors' regimen was nivolumab, ipilimumab, aspirin, low-dose cyclophosphamide and low-dose radiotherapy. The sequences come from PBMCs, collected after low-dose radiotherapy plus immunotherapy. The source is a male donor with prostate cancer.

For the CDR3, the DNA is TGTGCCAGCAGCCGCCCCAGAGGGGACAGCTCCTACGAGCAGTTCTTC. Translating it yields CASSRPRGDSSYEQFF. The chain links TRBV7-6 to TRBJ2-1; 7 nucleotides align to TRBD1. Germline CDR1 and CDR2: SGHVS and FNYEAQ. J gave up 10 bases and V 5 bases, and 17 bases lay outside the gene matches. The CDR3 loop spans 16 amino acids.